This entry lists 28 T cell receptor beta chains sequenced from one sample in a study of cytomegalovirus exposure and HLA in healthy donors. Amplification used 60 Vbeta primers and 13 Jbeta primers. Data came from immunoSEQ multiplex PCR; TCRdb stores just in-frame clones and leaves some out. This table has around 230,000 clones, roughly 82% appearing once. The sequenced material came from PBMCs. The receptors stem from a man aged 40-55 years in good health and CMV-seropositive.

This clone was seen more than once but under ten times. V and J are TRBV4-1 and TRBJ2-7; TRBD1 agrees at 9 bases. Germline assignment: CDR1 MGHRA and CDR2 YSYEKL. This CDR3 contains 13 residues. Trimming took 5 bases from V and 9 from J; bases not matched to a gene: 8. The CDR3 DNA follows: TGCGCCAGCAGCACCCCCGGGACAGGGTTGCAGTACTTC. Translating gives CASSTPGTGLQYF.

Comment on this clone: The sample holds other DNA sequences that translate to the same CDR3. V and J are TRBV18 and TRBJ1-2; 7 nucleotides align to TRBD1. The CDR3 has 12 residues. Trimming removed 3 bases from V and 6 bases from J; junction bases left unmatched: 1. Germline assignment: CDR1 KGHSH and CDR2 LQKENI. The CDR3 bases are TGTGCCAGCTCACCCGACAGGGATGGCTACACCTTC. The encoded protein is CASSPDRDGYTF.

In the case of this clone: The sample has other DNA sequences that encode this CDR3 too. The rearrangement uses TRBV9 and TRBJ2-7, with 10 bases lining up with TRBD1. Trimming cost V 2 bases and J 2 bases; bases outside gene matches: 1. Per germline, CDR1 SGDLS and CDR2 YYNGEE. CDR3 length equals 14 residues. The CDR3 DNA reads as TGTGCCAGCAGCGTGGACAGGGGGGCCTACGAGCAGTACTTC. This translates into CASSVDRGAYEQYF.

This chain connects TRBV28 to TRBJ2-7; no reliable D call. V lost 5 bases and J 2 bases, leaving 7 bases between the germline ends. Germline V gene sequence: CDR1 MDHEN, CDR2 SYDVKM. This CDR3 has 12 residues. As DNA, the CDR3 is TGTGCCAGCAGTCCCGACACCTACGAGCAGTACGTC. This translates into CASSPDTYEQYV.

This clone was detected once. The chain is built from TRBV4-1 and TRBJ1-5, with D possibly TRBD1 on 5 matching bases. In germline, CDR1 is MGHRA, CDR2 YSYEKL. This CDR3 contains 16 residues. V shed 1 base and J shed 1 base, with 11 bases lying between them. Here the CDR3 reads CASSQGGSLSNQPQHF. In DNA form, the CDR3 reads TGCGCCAGCAGCCAAGGGGGCAGCCTAAGCAATCAGCCCCAGCATTTT.

The V gene is TRBV4-2, the J gene TRBJ2-1; TRBD1 aligns across 12 bases. The CDR3 runs 17 residues. V gave up 8 bases and J gave up 3 bases; unmatched junction bases: 11. From germline, CDR1 is LGHNA and CDR2 YNFKEQ. Written as DNA, the CDR3 is TGTGCCAGCCGTCGCGGGGGGACAGGGGGCGACTACAATGAGCAGTTCTTC. It codes for CASRRGGTGGDYNEQFF.

This chain uses TRBV5-1 with TRBJ2-7; D is possibly TRBD1 (5 bases). Germline-derived CDR1 and CDR2 are SGHRS and YFSETQ. V dropped 2 bases and J dropped 5 bases, with 8 bases sitting between them. This CDR3 region has 12 residues. The CDR3 DNA is TGCGCCAGCAGCTTATCAGGGAACGAGCAGTACTTC. Residues: CASSLSGNEQYF.

This clone turned up a few times. V gene TRBV6-6 combines with J gene TRBJ2-5, with D tentatively TRBD2 (5 bases). The V and J ends lost 2 bases and 5 bases respectively, with 15 bases between them. The CDR3 sequence is 15 residues long. Germline V gives CDR1 MNHNY, CDR2 SVGAGI (reference sequence). The CDR3 DNA sequence: TGTGCCAGCAGTTACCGGGCAGCTAGCTGGGAGACCCAGTACTTC. Translated: CASSYRAASWETQYF.

This chain joins TRBV28 and TRBJ1-5, with D perhaps TRBD1 (5 bases). Germline lookup yields CDR1 MDHEN and CDR2 SYDVKM. V was trimmed by 1 base and J by 7 bases, leaving 14 bases between them. CDR3 length equals 15 residues. The CDR3 sequence is CASSLSRRVDQPQHF. The CDR3, as DNA: TGTGCCAGCAGTTTATCCCGCAGGGTGGACCAGCCCCAGCATTTT.

On this clone itself: The germline gene is not matched at one end of the junction; a read error may be the cause. The chain has TRBV27 and TRBJ2-1; TRBD1 aligns across 9 bases. Germline lookup yields CDR1 MNHEY and CDR2 SMNVEV (reference sequence). The CDR3 sequence is 13 residues long. As DNA, the CDR3 is TGTGCCAGCAGTCTATCGACAGGGGGTAAGCAGTTCTTC. This sequence encodes CASSLSTGGKQFF.

This sequence joins TRBV5-1 and TRBJ2-7, with 9 nucleotides matching TRBD1. Per germline, CDR1 SGHRS and CDR2 YFSETQ. V was clipped by 3 bases and J by 2 bases; unmatched bases: 6. The CDR3 spans 15 residues. The CDR3 sequence is CASSSEQGATYEQYF. The CDR3 DNA is TGCGCCAGCAGCTCGGAACAGGGGGCCACCTACGAGCAGTACTTC. The full variable domain, in which reference TRBV5-1 and TRBJ2-7 provide the parts outside the CDR3, is KAGVTQTPRYLIKTRGQQVTLSCSPISGHRSVSWYQQTPGQGLQFLFEYFSETQRNKGNFPGRFSGRQFSNSRSEMNVSTLELGDSALYLCASSSEQGATYEQYFGPGTRLTVT.

J is TRBJ2-3 and V is TRBV10-2; D gene uncertain. V was trimmed by 4 bases and J by 2 bases, leaving 13 bases between them. Germline CDR1 WSHSY, CDR2 SAAADI. The CDR3 covers 15 residues. The CDR3 reads CASSVHPSSTDTQYF. CDR3 coding DNA: TGCGCCAGCAGTGTGCATCCGAGCTCCACAGATACGCAGTATTTT.

The chain is built from TRBV4-1 and TRBJ2-1; D unresolved. The CDR3 covers 16 residues. CDR1 is MGHRA, CDR2 YSYEKL, per germline. Trimming removed 0 bases from V and 0 bases from J, with 9 bases in between. The CDR3 nucleotides are TGCGCCAGCAGCCAAGAAAGCTTAATCTCCTACAATGAGCAGTTCTTC. This translates into CASSQESLISYNEQFF.

The chain combines TRBV5-1 with TRBJ2-1, with D perhaps TRBD2 (6 bases). Trimming shortened V by 5 bases and J by 5 bases, and 23 bases separated the two germline ends. The germline gives CDR1 SGHRS, CDR2 YFSETQ. This CDR3 has 17 residues. The CDR3 loop is CASRRNPGVSVNNEQFF. In DNA, the CDR3 is TGCGCCAGCAGGAGAAACCCGGGAGTGTCTGTGAACAATGAGCAGTTCTTC.

The rearrangement uses TRBV25-1 and TRBJ1-2; D remains unclear. Trimming stripped 3 bases from V and 4 bases from J, with 12 bases between. The CDR3 has 14 residues. The germline gives CDR1 MGHDK, CDR2 SYGVNS. CDR3 sequence: CASSDRVDFYGYTF. DNA for the CDR3: TGTGCCAGCAGTGACCGGGTCGATTTCTATGGCTACACCTTC.

Comment on this clone: Other DNA sequences of this sample code for an identical CDR3. V usage is TRBV27 and J usage is TRBJ1-2, with D possibly being TRBD1 (5 bases). The CDR3 totals 13 residues. Germline values: CDR1 MNHEY, CDR2 SMNVEV (reference sequence). V lost 3 bases, J lost 2 bases, and 7 bases lay in between. CDR3 protein: CASSFRGNYGYTF. The CDR3 coding sequence is TGTGCCAGCAGTTTTCGGGGGAACTATGGCTACACCTTC.

The V and J genes are TRBV7-8 and TRBJ2-1; 8 bases fit TRBD2. Germline values: CDR1 SGHVS, CDR2 FQNEAQ. The ends lost 3 bases at V and 4 bases at J; junction bases unmatched: 5. The CDR3 has 15 amino acids. The CDR3 here is CASSLSSGGYNEQFF. DNA for the CDR3: TGTGCCAGCAGCTTGTCCAGCGGGGGTTACAATGAGCAGTTCTTC.

V usage is TRBV6-5 and J usage is TRBJ2-1; 8 bases match TRBD2. V gave up 0 bases and J gave up 6 bases; unmatched junction bases: 7. Per germline, CDR1 MNHEY and CDR2 SVGAGI. The CDR3 runs to 16 residues. CDR3 sequence reads: CASSYSRRGRTNEQFF. CDR3 nucleotides: TGTGCCAGCAGTTACTCGAGGCGCGGGAGGACCAATGAGCAGTTCTTC.

J is TRBJ2-1 and V is TRBV18; D is undetermined. CDR1 and CDR2 (germline): KGHSH, LQKENI. V was trimmed by 3 bases and J by 7 bases, leaving 4 bases between them. CDR3 size: 11 residues. CDR3 in DNA: TGTGCCAGCTCACCTAATAATGAGCAGTTCTTC. It specifies CASSPNNEQFF.

Of note for this clone: A read error may produce the germline difference seen at one junction end. The identical CDR3 is also encoded by other nucleotide sequences in the sample. The chain is built from TRBV29-1 and TRBJ1-1; no definite D call. This CDR3 is built from 13 residues. Looked up from germline, CDR1 is SQVTM and CDR2 is ANQGSEA. As DNA, the CDR3 is TGCAGCGCTGCCCCTCGGGAGAACACCGAAGCTTTCTTT. Its translation is CSAAPRENTEAFF.

To note about this clone: One end of the junction fails to match germline, which may point to a read error. This chain uses TRBV7-9 with TRBJ2-7, with TRBD2 matching 14 bases. This CDR3 has 16 amino acids. Germline lookup yields CDR1 SEHNR and CDR2 FQNEAQ (reference sequence). CDR3 in DNA: TGTTCCAGCAGCTCGACTAGCGGGAGGGCCTACTACGAGCAGTACTTC. Its protein product is CSSSSTSGRAYYEQYF.

This clone was observed a few times. This chain joins TRBV10-3 and TRBJ1-5; no firm D call. The V end lost 5 bases, the J end lost 5 bases, and 7 bases lay between the germline ends. The CDR3 totals 12 residues. Germline CDR1 ENHRY, CDR2 SYGVKD. DNA of the CDR3: TGTGCCATCAGTAGCGGTGATCAGCCCCAGCATTTT. This gives the protein CAISSGDQPQHF.

The chain joins TRBV18 to TRBJ2-5, with 10 bases fitting TRBD2. CDR3 length: 17 amino acids. Trimming cost V 4 bases and J 7 bases; bases outside gene matches: 15. Germline V gene sequence: CDR1 KGHSH, CDR2 LQKENI. CDR3 in amino acids: CASSLLPSGSTEGTQYF. The CDR3 DNA follows: TGTGCCAGCTCACTCCTTCCTAGCGGGAGTACTGAAGGGACCCAGTACTTC.

The chain is built from TRBV5-6 and TRBJ1-5; D is unresolved. The CDR3 spans 12 residues. V lost 1 base and J lost 4, with 3 bases in between. Germline V gene sequence: CDR1 SGHDT, CDR2 YYEEEE. The CDR3 coding sequence is TGTGCCAGCAGCTTGCTGAATCAGCCCCAGCATTTT. It codes for CASSLLNQPQHF. Supplemented by reference TRBV5-6 and TRBJ1-5, the full variable domain reads DAGVTQSPTHLIKTRGQQVTLRCSPKSGHDTVSWYQQALGQGPQFIFQYYEEEERQRGNFPDRFSGHQFPNYSSELNVNALLLGDSALYLCASSLLNQPQHFGDGTRLSIL.

This clone was counted a few times. The chain combines TRBV7-9 with TRBJ1-1, with a weak D call TRBD1 (5 bases). V was pared by 5 bases and J by 1 base, with 11 bases between. Germline CDR1 is SEHNR and CDR2 is FQNEAQ (reference sequence). This CDR3 has 14 amino acids. This CDR3 is CASSPWRGNTEAFF. CDR3 coding DNA: TGTGCCAGCAGCCCCTGGAGGGGGAACACTGAAGCTTTCTTT.

V is TRBV19 and J is TRBJ2-2; TRBD2 matches 8 bases. The J segment lost 5 bases and the V segment lost 0 bases, leaving 8 bases of the junction unmatched. The CDR3 runs 17 residues. CDR1 and CDR2 (germline): LNHDA, SQIVND (reference sequence). For the CDR3, the DNA is TGTGCCAGTAGTATAGAGAAAGCGGGAGTACGGACCGGGGAGCTGTTTTTT. It yields the protein CASSIEKAGVRTGELFF.

V and J are TRBV27 and TRBJ2-2; 7 bases line up with TRBD1. The CDR3 consists of 15 residues. With V trimmed by 5 bases and J by 1 base, 4 bases remained unmatched. Germline loops: CDR1 MNHEY, CDR2 SMNVEV (reference sequence). The CDR3 region is CASSPRQGNTGELFF. The DNA of the CDR3 is TGTGCCAGCAGTCCTCGACAGGGGAACACCGGGGAGCTGTTTTTT.

This clone was counted once. The chain recombines TRBV27 with TRBJ2-1; 7 bases align to TRBD2. With V trimmed by 2 bases and J by 4 bases, 8 bases remained unmatched. The length of the CDR3 is 16 residues. The germline gives CDR1 MNHEY, CDR2 SMNVEV (reference sequence). The CDR3 sequence: CASSLVASGTYNEQFF. DNA for the CDR3: TGTGCCAGCAGTTTAGTGGCTAGCGGCACATACAATGAGCAGTTCTTC.